This TCR beta chain was documented in a study of blood T cell repertoires in COVID-19. Deletions cut 6 bases from V and 5 bases from J, with 18 bases between. The CDR3 spans 15 residues. Looked up from germline, CDR1 is SGHRS and CDR2 is YFSETQ. TCRdb keeps only in-frame clones here, not all; method: immunoSEQ multiplex PCR. The sample lists about 230,000 clones; roughly 83% were seen once. This chain uses TRBV5-1 with TRBJ2-1, with a tentative D call TRBD1 (6 bases). The material sequenced was peripheral blood. This receptor was obtained from a woman aged 70-85 years with active or convalescent COVID-19. CDR3 sequence reads: CASKKYDRDNNEQFF. The CDR3 DNA is TGCGCCAGCAAAAAGTATGACCGGGACAACAATGAGCAGTTCTTC.